This T cell receptor (beta chain) was sequenced for a study of shared clonotypes between healthy human individuals. Broader study findings: With few donors, the genetic and exposure-history diversity represented was limited. Non-shared clonotypes had lower generation probabilities than those shared by all four donors. Several donors showed sharing of approximately 5% of naive CD4 clonotypes.

This CDR3 comprises 17 residues. Germline V gives CDR1 SGDLS, CDR2 YYNGEE. The V end was cut by 0 bases, the J end by 9 bases, with 22 bases between. Per the original data handling: Quality scores were absent from the junction-only immunoSEQ sequences, so filtering differed. Measured with immunoSEQ multiplex PCR; TCRdb has only the in-frame clones, and not every one. V and J calls plus clone size are reproduced from that table; the DNA served to infer D and trimming. The sample has about 2.2 million clones, around 93% seen once. A note on this clone: Its specificity is unknown.

CD45RO-negative cells were positively selected for CCR7, leaving out terminally differentiated effector memory CD45RA+ cells. This chain links TRBV9 with TRBJ2-1, with D perhaps TRBD2 (6 bases). The clonotype was recovered from a man between 18 and 29 years old in good health. Some clones in this sample may be carry-over from other donors' samples. Sequenced input: naive CD8+ T cells from PBMCs. This CDR3 reads CASSVAGARILGGEQFF. CDR3 DNA sequence: TGTGCCAGCAGCGTAGCTGGGGCAAGGATCCTGGGAGGTGAGCAGTTCTTC.